Below, one TCR beta chain is given with its context. Its antigen is still unknown. Per germline, CDR1 LNHDA and CDR2 SQIVND (reference sequence). The junction had 4 bases not matched to a gene; V was cut back by 3 bases and J by 0 bases. The CDR3 totals 16 residues. A multiplex PCR was run with 60 Vbeta primers and 13 Jbeta primers. Profiling relied on immunoSEQ multiplex PCR, and the TCRdb table lists in-frame clones only, not all of them. The repertoire consists of roughly 120,000 clones, with around 70% occurring once and the leading ten covering more than 2%. This entry comes from a study of cytomegalovirus exposure and HLA in healthy donors. Study background: Across a few hundred genotyped donors, over 70% landed in the Caucasian-associated ancestry cluster.

Overall study results and limits: Cytomegalovirus status was reportedly diagnosed by the classifier with high specificity and sensitivity. Later genetic work tied a missense DCLRE1C variant to beta-chain V and J trimming. Later work found most CMV-associated TCR beta chains apparently HLA-restricted.

The specimen was PBMCs. This sequence was found in a woman between 40 and 50 years old in good health and CMV-seropositive. The chain is built from TRBV19 and TRBJ1-1; 10 nucleotides align to TRBD1. The CDR3 DNA reads as TGTGCCAGTAGTATCGGGACAGGGGTTATGAACACTGAAGCTTTCTTT. Translating it yields CASSIGTGVMNTEAFF.